This T cell receptor beta chain was obtained from a study of blood T cell repertoires in COVID-19 (TCRdb year 2020). About the full investigation: Samples from collaborators originated in the United States, Italy and Spain and spanned both the acute and convalescent phases of COVID-19. The prospective study material was composed of cDNA or gDNA derived from T cells, B-cell-depleted T cells, or PBMCs. Deeply sampled blood TCRbeta repertoires from subjects exposed to, actively infected with, or recovered from COVID-19 were included in the dataset. The repertoires were made available in a free public database intended to serve as a resource for research on the immune response to SARS-CoV-2. The samples were drawn from two sources: the first 160 participants of the ongoing ImmuneRACE study, and over 950 subjects contributed by 6 global collaborators. Nearly every sample came with metadata listing a de-identified subject ID, COVID-19 status, age in years and sex. HLA class I and class II types, where available, came from metadata supplied by the sample provider rather than from assay-based typing. Here is what the overall study found, with its caveats: The quantity of clinical and demographic metadata differed by source and by participant and was supplied without curation.

On this clone itself: Its specific antigen is unknown. Base qualities are not recorded, but no much larger clone differs from it by a single base.

The immunoSEQ Assay, a bias-controlled multiplex PCR, was used to amplify TCRbeta CDR3 regions from genomic DNA. The authors' pipeline ran thus. Within the assay, amplification of reference gene primers was used to estimate how many nucleated cells each sample contained. To quantify the absolute abundance of each unique TCRbeta CDR3 rearrangement, sequence reads were collapsed and filtered. Productive Simpson clonality was computed per sample as the square root of Simpson's diversity index over productive rearrangements. The table was pulled from immuneACCESS by TCRdb, which kept in-frame rearrangements only. Such tables lose some clones; where checked, under half of the loss comes from unresolved V genes, and the rest has no known cause. From that table come the V and J calls and clone size; the DNA was used to work out D and trimming. The table for this sample lists under 200,000 clones; 80% of them were counted only once. Together, the top ten hold more than 3% of the sample.

V is pared back by 3 bases and J by 6 bases, with 14 bases lying between the germline termini. Including cysteine and phenylalanine, the CDR3 has 14 amino acids. CDR3 DNA is the only sequence kept; it has 42 bases, read in frame from the first base. The CDR1 and CDR2 encoded by the germline V gene are ENHRY and SYGVKD. Enrolling through a virtual design, the prospective study's participants ranged in age from roughly 18 to 89 years and lived across roughly 24 United States geographic areas. Cohort assignment in the prospective study relied on participant-reported clinical history from a screening survey and a study questionnaire. For ImmuneRACE Cohort 3, a participant was defined as recovered based on two consecutive negative NP/OP PCR tests, clearance by a healthcare professional, or resolution of symptoms. Mobile phlebotomists in the prospective study collected whole blood, serum and a nasopharyngeal or oropharyngeal swab from every participant. Prospective study participants could optionally give additional blood draws and questionnaires over a 2-month period. Before DNA extraction, blood samples from the prospective study were shipped at room temperature or frozen.

The clonotype comes from a woman aged 55-70 years who had recovered from COVID-19. The chain is encoded by TRBV10-3 joined to TRBJ1-1, and TRBD1 may be the D gene, going by 6 matching bases. Sequencing used PBMCs or T cells enriched from blood (not recorded which). The CDR3 protein sequence reads: CAISDLGGAAEAFF. The DNA sequence reads TGTGCCATCAGTGATCTCGGGGGGGCAGCTGAAGCTTTCTTT.